Presented here are 29 T cell receptor beta chains from one specimen sequenced in a study of cytomegalovirus exposure and HLA in healthy donors. PCR was performed using 60 Vbeta and 13 Jbeta primers. Some clones are missing from TCRdb's copy, which holds only in-frame ones; the method was immunoSEQ multiplex PCR. The sample yields about 200,000 clones, roughly 83% seen once. The specimen sequenced was PBMCs. The origin of the receptors is a woman between 45 and 60 years old in good health and CMV-seronegative.

The chain links TRBV5-8 to TRBJ1-4; 7 bases are shared with TRBD1. The CDR3 consists of 16 residues. Germline lookup yields CDR1 SGHTS and CDR2 YDEGEE. Trimming at V came to 0 bases and at J to 4 bases, leaving 6 bases not matched to a gene. CDR3 sequence: CASSLGETGINEKLFF. The DNA of the CDR3 is TGTGCCAGCAGCTTGGGGGAGACAGGGATTAATGAAAAACTGTTTTTT.

The chain combines TRBV5-1 with TRBJ2-7; the D is unclear. The CDR3 runs 12 residues. Germline CDR1 is SGHRS and CDR2 is YFSETQ. Trimming removed 4 bases at V and 2 bases at J, with 7 bases between. This chain's CDR3 is CASSPPTYEQYF. CDR3 DNA: TGCGCCAGCAGCCCCCCCACCTACGAGCAGTACTTC.

The rearrangement uses TRBV19 and TRBJ1-6, with TRBD1 matching over 7 bases. Trimming cost V 4 bases and J 5 bases; bases outside gene matches: 2. CDR1 is LNHDA, CDR2 SQIVND, per germline (reference sequence). This CDR3 contains 14 residues. The CDR3 nucleotides are TGTGCCAGTAGTAAGGGACAGAATAATTCACCCCTCCACTTT. It translates to CASSKGQNNSPLHF.

The gene calls are TRBV5-1 and TRBJ2-7; 7 bases are a match to TRBD1. Germline CDR1 SGHRS, CDR2 YFSETQ. The CDR3 is made up of 16 amino acids. V was clipped by 3 bases and J by 2 bases; unmatched bases: 11. The CDR3 DNA is TGCGCCAGCAGCTCCCAGACAGGGCTGGCCCCCTACGAGCAGTACTTC. It encodes CASSSQTGLAPYEQYF.

V usage is TRBV28 and J usage is TRBJ2-1, with 12 bases matching TRBD2. Germline-derived CDR1 and CDR2 are MDHEN and SYDVKM. Trimming took 10 bases from V and 12 from J; bases not matched to a gene: 13. This CDR3 region has 14 residues. CDR3 residues: CATQTSGSTLSQFF. The CDR3 DNA is TGTGCCACCCAGACTAGCGGGAGTACTTTGTCGCAGTTCTTC.

This chain uses TRBV6-6 with TRBJ2-7; a weak D match, TRBD2 (6 bases). Trimming stripped 2 bases from V and 6 bases from J, with 14 bases between. The CDR3 sequence is 14 residues long. Germline CDR1 and CDR2: MNHNY and SVGAGI (reference sequence). The CDR3 DNA reads TGTGCCAGCAGTTACCAATCGACCGGGGGCGAGCAGTACTTC. It codes for CASSYQSTGGEQYF.

The chain is built from TRBV28 and TRBJ1-2; a weak D match, TRBD1 (5 bases). This CDR3 is 12 amino acids long. CDR1 MDHEN and CDR2 SYDVKM come from the germline V gene. Trimming removed 3 bases from V and 8 bases from J, with 10 bases in between. The CDR3 bases are TGTGCCAGCAGTTTCAGGGCCACGGGCTACACCTTC. Protein sequence: CASSFRATGYTF.

This chain joins TRBV29-1 and TRBJ2-3; D might be TRBD1 (6 bases). CDR1 and CDR2 (germline): SQVTM, ANQGSEA. The CDR3 is 15 residues long. V was cut by 3 bases and J by 0 bases, with 13 bases left in between. CDR3 amino acids: CSVELWGTSTDTQYF. In nucleotides, the CDR3 is TGCAGCGTTGAGCTCTGGGGGACAAGCACAGATACGCAGTATTTT.

This clone appeared once. The J gene is TRBJ1-2, the V gene TRBV2, with D maybe TRBD1 (6 bases). Germline assignment: CDR1 SNHLY and CDR2 FYNNEI. The CDR3 sequence is 14 residues long. Deletions cut 4 bases from V and 4 bases from J, with 13 bases between. The chain's CDR3 is CASSAGQLLYGYTF. DNA for the CDR3: TGTGCCAGCAGTGCTGGACAGCTCCTCTATGGCTACACCTTC.

The chain carries TRBV9 and TRBJ1-2; D may be TRBD1 (6 bases). Germline V gene sequence: CDR1 SGDLS, CDR2 YYNGEE. Trimming took 4 bases from V and 7 from J, leaving 14 bases between them. The CDR3 is 13 amino acids. CDR3 in amino acids: CASSLILGAGYTF. Here the CDR3 DNA reads TGTGCCAGCAGCCTCATTCTGGGGGCTGGCTACACCTTC.

The chain links TRBV5-1 to TRBJ2-1; 7 bases align to TRBD1. The CDR3 extends over 16 amino acids. After removal of 0 bases from V and 1 base from J, the junction contained 4 bases not matched to a gene. Germline values: CDR1 SGHRS, CDR2 YFSETQ. The DNA of the CDR3 is TGCGCCAGCAGCTTGGATAACAGGGGATCCTACAATGAGCAGTTCTTC. Residues: CASSLDNRGSYNEQFF.

This chain links TRBV10-3 with TRBJ2-5; perhaps TRBD1 as D (5 bases). Trimming cost V 6 bases and J 0 bases, with 11 bases left between them. The CDR3 length is 14 residues. Germline CDR1 is ENHRY and CDR2 is SYGVKD. CDR3 coding DNA: TGTGCCATCAGGGAGACAGTAAACCAAGAGACCCAGTACTTC. Translating it yields CAIRETVNQETQYF.

J is TRBJ1-2 and V is TRBV6-5; D gene uncertain. The CDR3 has 12 amino acids. The germline V gene has CDR1 MNHEY and CDR2 SVGAGI. V dropped 6 bases and J dropped 6 bases, with 11 bases sitting between them. CDR3 nucleotides: TGTGCCAGCAGAAACAGATACGATGGCTACACCTTC. It yields the protein CASRNRYDGYTF.

The gene calls are TRBV18 and TRBJ2-7; D uncertain. V lost 2 bases and J lost 2, with 13 bases in between. The germline V gene encodes CDR1 KGHSH and CDR2 LQKENI. The CDR3 totals 15 residues. The CDR3 sequence is CASSPGVRGAYEQYF. The CDR3 DNA reads TGTGCCAGCTCACCAGGAGTAAGAGGCGCCTACGAGCAGTACTTC.

This chain joins TRBV29-1 and TRBJ2-3; weak D call: TRBD2 (5 bases). The V end lost 3 bases, the J end lost 2 bases, and 6 bases lay between the germline ends. CDR1 SQVTM and CDR2 ANQGSEA come from the germline V gene. The CDR3 covers 12 residues. DNA of the CDR3: TGCAGCGTTGACCGGGACACAGATACGCAGTATTTT. Translated, it gives CSVDRDTDTQYF.

V usage is TRBV19 and J usage is TRBJ1-2; TRBD1 might be the D (5 bases). Trimming pared 1 base from V and 5 bases from J, leaving 14 bases between. Looked up from germline, CDR1 is LNHDA and CDR2 is SQIVND (reference sequence). The CDR3 runs to 15 residues. The CDR3 DNA is TGTGCCAGTAGTATAGGTTTACAGGAGTTGTATGGCTACACCTTC. Its protein product is CASSIGLQELYGYTF.

The chain is built from TRBV15 and TRBJ2-5; D possibly corresponds to TRBD2 (6 bases). The CDR3 has 13 amino acids. The germline gives CDR1 LNHNV, CDR2 YYDKDF (reference sequence). V dropped 4 bases and J dropped 5 bases, with 11 bases sitting between them. CDR3: CATSTGSRETQYF. CDR3 sequence (DNA): TGTGCCACCAGCACCGGGAGTAGGGAGACCCAGTACTTC.

This clone has only a few counts. The rearrangement joins TRBV6-1 to TRBJ2-2, with TRBD1 identical over 7 bases. CDR1 is MNHNS and CDR2 is SASEGT in the germline V gene. The CDR3 has 15 amino acids. J gave up 9 bases and V 5 bases, and 12 bases lay outside the gene matches. The CDR3 sequence is CASSSGQAGVRELFF. The CDR3 coding sequence is TGTGCCAGCAGTTCCGGACAGGCGGGCGTAAGGGAGCTGTTTTTT.

The rearrangement links TRBV4-1 to TRBJ2-5, with D hard to call. Matching the DNA end better, TRBJ2-7 makes the J call doubtful. There are 14 residues in the CDR3. The V gene's germline CDR1 is MGHRA and CDR2 YSYEKL. CDR3 sequence reads: CASSQFGASYEQYF. In DNA, the CDR3 is TGCGCCAGCAGCCAATTTGGAGCCTCCTACGAGCAGTACTTC.

The chain joins TRBV7-2 to TRBJ2-3; no definite D call. The CDR3 has 14 residues. Germline values: CDR1 SGHTA, CDR2 FQGNSA. V was clipped by 4 bases and J by 6 bases, with 14 bases between them. The CDR3 is CASSSHGSMDTQYF. The CDR3, as DNA: TGTGCCAGCAGCTCCCATGGCTCGATGGATACGCAGTATTTT. The variable domain in full, with the rest retrieved from reference TRBV7-2 and TRBJ2-3, is GAGVSQSPSNKVTEKGKDVELRCDPISGHTALYWYRQSLGQGLEFLIYFQGNSAPDKSGLPSDRFSAERTGGSVSTLTIQRTQQEDSAVYLCASSSHGSMDTQYFGPGTRLTVL.

This clone was seen once. J is TRBJ2-5 and V is TRBV7-3; the D gene is possibly TRBD2 (6 bases). V was pared by 8 bases and J by 3 bases, with 16 bases between. Germline assignment: CDR1 SGHTA and CDR2 FQGTGA. There are 14 residues in the CDR3. The CDR3 DNA follows: TGTGCCAGCTCCCGGGGGTGGGGGGAAGAGACCCAGTACTTC. This sequence encodes CASSRGWGEETQYF.

V gene TRBV5-1 combines with J gene TRBJ1-1; D is perhaps TRBD1 (5 bases). Germline values: CDR1 SGHRS, CDR2 YFSETQ. The CDR3 spans 15 residues. Trimming took off 3 bases at V and 6 bases at J, with 18 bases between the two ends. This chain's CDR3 is CASSSTPTRVAEAFF. For the CDR3, the DNA is TGCGCCAGCAGCTCAACCCCGACCAGGGTCGCTGAAGCTTTCTTT. Together with reference TRBV5-1 and TRBJ1-1, the CDR3 gives the full variable domain: KAGVTQTPRYLIKTRGQQVTLSCSPISGHRSVSWYQQTPGQGLQFLFEYFSETQRNKGNFPGRFSGRQFSNSRSEMNVSTLELGDSALYLCASSSTPTRVAEAFFGQGTRLTVV.

The rearrangement joins TRBV7-2 to TRBJ2-2, with D maybe TRBD1 (5 bases). The CDR3 loop spans 15 amino acids. Germline-derived CDR1 and CDR2 are SGHTA and FQGNSA. The V end was cut by 2 bases, the J end by 4 bases, with 11 bases between. As DNA, the CDR3 is TGTGCCAGCAGCTTAAGCAGGGCCAGCACCGGGGAGCTGTTTTTT. It translates to CASSLSRASTGELFF.

The genes are TRBV6-6 and TRBJ2-7, with 7 nucleotides matching TRBD1. J lost 5 bases, V lost 0 bases, and 7 bases had no gene match. Germline V gene lookup returns CDR1 MNHNY and CDR2 SVGAGI (reference sequence). This CDR3 spans 15 amino acids. The CDR3 region has the DNA TGTGCCAGCAGTTACTCGACAGGGCAGAGGGACGAGCAGTACTTC. Its protein is CASSYSTGQRDEQYF.

The V gene is TRBV18, the J gene TRBJ2-2, with 12 positions matching TRBD2. V was clipped by 2 bases and J by 5 bases; unmatched bases: 3. The CDR3 spans 16 residues. Germline assignment: CDR1 KGHSH and CDR2 LQKENI. The CDR3, as DNA: TGTGCCAGCTCACCATACCTAGCGGGAGGGACCGGGGAGCTGTTTTTT. Its protein is CASSPYLAGGTGELFF.

The rearrangement uses TRBV19 and TRBJ1-3, with TRBD1 matching 8 bases. Germline V gives CDR1 LNHDA, CDR2 SQIVND (reference sequence). The CDR3 covers 15 residues. V gave up 3 bases and J gave up 2 bases; unmatched junction bases: 3. The CDR3 DNA is TGTGCCAGTAGTATCGGGGACAGGCCTGGAAACACCATATATTTT. This translates into CASSIGDRPGNTIYF.

V and J are TRBV6-6 and TRBJ1-6, with a weak D call TRBD1 (5 bases). Trimming took off 4 bases at V and 10 bases at J, with 20 bases between the two ends. The CDR3 loop spans 16 amino acids. Germline V CDR1 and CDR2: MNHNY, SVGAGI (reference sequence). The CDR3 region is CASSSTGGGVRSPLHF. The CDR3 coding sequence is TGTGCCAGCAGTTCTACGGGGGGGGGAGTTAGGTCACCCCTCCACTTT.

The chain has TRBV18 and TRBJ2-2, with unresolved D. The CDR3 runs 15 residues. Trimming took 2 bases from V and 1 from J, leaving 8 bases between them. Per the germline V gene, CDR1 is KGHSH and CDR2 is LQKENI. In nucleotides, the CDR3 is TGTGCCAGCTCACCATCACAGATGAACACCGGGGAGCTGTTTTTT. Amino acids: CASSPSQMNTGELFF. Together with reference TRBV18 and TRBJ2-2, the CDR3 gives the full variable domain: NAGVMQNPRHLVRRRGQEARLRCSPMKGHSHVYWYRQLPEEGLKFMVYLQKENIIDESGMPKERFSAEFPKEGPSILRIQQVVRGDSAAYFCASSPSQMNTGELFFGEGSRLTVL.

The genes are TRBV7-9 and TRBJ1-2; 10 bases are a match to TRBD1. V shed 0 bases, J shed 5 bases, and the junction held 3 bases outside the gene matches. Germline V CDR1 and CDR2: SEHNR, FQNEAQ (reference sequence). The CDR3 extends over 15 amino acids. This CDR3 reads CASSLAQGQGYGYTF. DNA for the CDR3: TGTGCCAGCAGCTTAGCGCAGGGACAGGGGTATGGCTACACCTTC.